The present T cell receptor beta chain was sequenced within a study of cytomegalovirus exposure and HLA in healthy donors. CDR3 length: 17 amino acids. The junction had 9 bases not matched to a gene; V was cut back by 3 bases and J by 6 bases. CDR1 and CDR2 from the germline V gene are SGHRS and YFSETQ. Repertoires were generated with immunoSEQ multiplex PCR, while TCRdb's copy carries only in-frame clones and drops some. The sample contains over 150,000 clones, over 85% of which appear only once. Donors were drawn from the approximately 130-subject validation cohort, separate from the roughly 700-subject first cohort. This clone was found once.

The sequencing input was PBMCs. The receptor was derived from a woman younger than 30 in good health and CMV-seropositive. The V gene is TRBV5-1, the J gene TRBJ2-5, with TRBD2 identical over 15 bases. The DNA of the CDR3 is TGCGCCAGCAGCTCTGGGGGGACTAGCGGGAGGTTAAAGACCCAGTACTTC. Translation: CASSSGGTSGRLKTQYF.